The clone carrying this T cell receptor beta chain showed up just a few times. Its specificity is unknown. This sample was included in a study of identical twins. Overall study results and limits: Those out-of-frame alpha sequences shared by twins showed an excess of low generation probability. The authors drew conclusions from cross-sectional statistical analysis rather than following the same donors.

A template switching step contributed a universal primer site, while unique molecular identifiers were present in the cDNA. TCRdb reanalysed the 5' RACE reads using MiXCR and keeps one entry per CDR3 protein. The sample yields roughly 720,000 distinct CDR3 sequences, approximately 18% seen once. These sequences were also reported in another study, on T cells expressing NK-cell markers. From that report: One observes that, in a handful of donors, these clonotypes were also the leading ones within the CD3+CD56-NKG2C+ fraction.

Sequenced sample: PBMCs. This clonotype originated in a woman between 18 and 29 years old in good health.

The CDR3 here is CASSLGGSGHNEQFF. CDR3 DNA: TGTGCCAGCAGCTTAGGAGGGTCCGGGCACAATGAGCAGTTCTTC. V gene TRBV7-2 combines with J gene TRBJ2-1; D possibly corresponds to TRBD2 (5 bases). V was shortened by 1 base and J by 5 bases, with 12 bases between the two germline ends. Germline assignment: CDR1 SGHTA and CDR2 FQGNSA. The CDR3 is 15 amino acids.